The 25 T cell receptor beta chains reported below all come from one sample, sequenced in a study of T-cell reconstitution after alpha-beta-depleted transplantation in children. Preparation of the TCRbeta library involved a method that used unique molecular identifiers. MiXCR, applied by TCRdb to the PCR reads, yields one record per CDR3 protein. Of 700,000 or so distinct CDR3 sequences in the sample, roughly 14% are singletons; the top ten hold roughly 0.77%. The material was PBMCs, obtained before TCRalphabeta/CD19-depleted stem cell transplant. These receptors came from a girl aged 2-10 years with congenital amegakaryocytic thrombocytopenia, due to receive a stem cell transplant.

This rearrangement joins TRBV29-1 to TRBJ2-5, with D possibly being TRBD1 (5 bases). Germline CDR1 SQVTM, CDR2 ANQGSEA. The CDR3 has 12 amino acids. V was pared by 6 bases and J by 1 base, with 9 bases between. The CDR3 here is CSVRQSQETQYF. The CDR3 DNA reads as TGCAGCGTCCGACAGAGCCAAGAGACCCAGTACTTC.

This clonotype has at least ten counts. DNA for the CDR3: TGTGCCAGCAGCCTAATACTAGCGGGAGGGACCTACGAGCAGTACTTC. Translating gives CASSLILAGGTYEQYF. The chain combines TRBV12-3 or TRBV12-4 with TRBJ2-7; 13 positions agree with TRBD2. The J segment lost 2 bases and the V segment lost 6 bases, leaving 7 bases of the junction unmatched. CDR3 length: 16 residues.

As for this clonotype: This clone may be a read error of a much larger clone one base away. The rearrangement uses TRBV20-1 and TRBJ2-7; D gene ambiguous. The germline V gene has CDR1 DFQATT and CDR2 SNEGSKA (reference sequence). The CDR3 loop spans 12 amino acids. V gave up 5 bases and J gave up 2 bases, with 10 bases separating them. The CDR3 sequence: CSAQHGPYEQYF. CDR3 bases: TGCAGTGCTCAACATGGTCCCTACGAGCAGTACTTC.

This clonotype was detected many times. The chain uses TRBV28 and TRBJ2-5, with D possibly TRBD1 on 5 matching bases. The CDR3 is 14 residues long. Germline assignment: CDR1 MDHEN and CDR2 SYDVKM. Trimming took off 5 bases at V and 3 bases at J, with 13 bases between the two ends. The CDR3 reads CASSGRTYEETQYF. CDR3 nucleotides: TGTGCCAGCAGTGGACGGACATACGAAGAGACCCAGTACTTC. The complete variable domain, with remaining parts taken from reference TRBV28 and TRBJ2-5, reads DVKVTQSSRYLVKRTGEKVFLECVQDMDHENMFWYRQDPGLGLRLIYFSYDVKMKEKGDIPEGYSVSREKKERFSLILESASTNQTSMYLCASSGRTYEETQYFGPGTRLLVL.

This clonotype has only a few counts. The chain recombines TRBV6-5 with TRBJ2-3; tentative D call: TRBD1 (6 bases). The CDR3 spans 15 residues. Trimming left V 4 bases short and J 6 bases short, with 17 bases between. CDR1 MNHEY and CDR2 SVGAGI come from the germline V gene. The CDR3 nucleotides are TGTGCCAGCAGTTTCACCAACTCTGGGGGCGATACGCAGTATTTT. It is translated as CASSFTNSGGDTQYF.

The chain carries TRBV20-1 and TRBJ2-7; D tentatively fits TRBD1 or TRBD2 (5 bases each). Germline CDR1 and CDR2: DFQATT and SNEGSKA (reference sequence). Trimming left V 3 bases short and J 3 bases short, with 12 bases between. The CDR3 consists of 13 residues. The CDR3 region has the DNA TGCAGTGCTAGCTGGGGGAGAGGCTACGAGCAGTACTTC. The encoded protein is CSASWGRGYEQYF.

Ten or more counts support this clonotype. V gene TRBV7-9 combines with J gene TRBJ2-6; D possibly uses TRBD1 or TRBD2 (5 bases each). Germline V gives CDR1 SEHNR, CDR2 FQNEAQ (reference sequence). This CDR3 is built from 17 residues. Trimming removed 4 bases at V and 0 bases at J, with 13 bases between. The CDR3, as DNA: TGTGCCAGCAGCTATCCTGGGGACGGCTCTGGGGCCAACGTCCTGACTTTC. This gives the protein CASSYPGDGSGANVLTF.

This clonotype occurred many times. V gene TRBV20-1 combines with J gene TRBJ2-3; 10 nucleotides line up with TRBD2. Germline V gene sequence: CDR1 DFQATT, CDR2 SNEGSKA (reference sequence). This CDR3 comprises 17 residues. V lost 0 bases to trimming and J lost 3 bases; unmatched junction nucleotides: 9. The CDR3 DNA follows: TGCAGTGCTAGAGACCTAGCGGGAGTTAGAACTACAGATACGCAGTATTTT. Translating gives CSARDLAGVRTTDTQYF.

The table lists this clonotype with a few counts. The rearrangement joins TRBV12-3 or TRBV12-4 to TRBJ1-5; 12 bases line up with TRBD1. The CDR3 consists of 16 residues. V lost 5 bases and J lost 7; bases outside the gene matches: 9. The CDR3 protein is CASSPTGTGGDQPQHF. The CDR3 DNA reads TGTGCCAGCAGTCCCACCGGGACAGGGGGCGACCAGCCCCAGCATTTT.

There are many counts of this clonotype. The V gene is TRBV20-1, the J gene TRBJ1-2; D might be TRBD1 (5 bases). In germline, CDR1 is DFQATT, CDR2 SNEGSKA (reference sequence). The ends were cut back, 0 bases at V and 2 bases at J, with 10 bases in the middle. This CDR3 is 14 amino acids long. CDR3 DNA: TGCAGTGCTAGAGAGGGGGAGGGCAACTATGGCTACACCTTC. The encoded protein is CSAREGEGNYGYTF.

This clonotype was counted between two and nine times. The rearrangement joins TRBV7-9 to TRBJ2-7; 14 nucleotides match TRBD2. CDR3 length equals 15 residues. V gave up 10 bases and J gave up 6 bases; unmatched junction bases: 11. Germline V CDR1 and CDR2: SEHNR, FQNEAQ (reference sequence). CDR3 loop: CAIPGLAGVGPEQYF. The CDR3 DNA reads as TGTGCCATTCCGGGACTAGCGGGAGTGGGCCCCGAGCAGTACTTC.

The chain uses TRBV5-1 and TRBJ1-1, with D possibly TRBD1 on 6 matching bases. CDR3 length: 13 residues. CDR1 is SGHRS, CDR2 YFSETQ, per germline. V lost 0 bases to trimming and J lost 6 bases, with 9 bases between them. Here the CDR3 reads CASSLGTGPEAFF. CDR3 coding DNA: TGCGCCAGCAGCTTGGGTACAGGGCCTGAAGCTTTCTTT.

This clonotype occurred a few times. The chain links TRBV29-1 to TRBJ2-1; 7 bases map to TRBD1. Germline assignment: CDR1 SQVTM and CDR2 ANQGSEA. Trimming at V came to 6 bases and at J to 12 bases, leaving 11 bases not matched to a gene. CDR3 size: 12 residues. The CDR3 region is CSVGTAGSLQFF. The CDR3 nucleotides are TGCAGCGTGGGGACAGCCGGGTCCCTGCAGTTCTTC.

Remarks on this clonotype: The junction shows a germline mismatch at one end, possibly a read error. V usage is TRBV20-1 and J usage is TRBJ1-5, with D possibly being TRBD1 (5 bases). CDR3 size: 17 residues. Germline CDR1 DFQATT, CDR2 SNEGSKA (reference sequence). Written as DNA, the CDR3 is TGCTGTGCTAGAGATGGGGACGGCGGAATCAGCAATCAGCCCCAGCATTTT. This codes for CCARDGDGGISNQPQHF.

Comment on this clonotype: A read error may be the cause here, since a much bigger clone is one base away. The chain uses TRBV29-1 and TRBJ2-5; D not resolved. The germline CDR1 and CDR2 sequences are SQVTM and ANQGSEA. The CDR3 has 16 residues. This CDR3 reads CSVVIRLVLAQETKYF. CDR3 DNA sequence: TGCAGCGTTGTTATAAGGCTAGTTTTAGCCCAAGAGACCAAGTACTTC.

This clonotype occurred a few times. The genes are TRBV20-1 and TRBJ2-7, with D possibly matching TRBD1 (6 bases). Between the trimmed V and J ends, which lost 4 bases and 3 bases, there was a span of 13 bases. Germline V gives CDR1 DFQATT, CDR2 SNEGSKA (reference sequence). The CDR3 has 13 residues. The chain's CDR3 is CSAKGHRDYEQYF. The CDR3 DNA is TGCAGTGCTAAGGGTCACAGGGACTACGAGCAGTACTTC.

This clonotype occurred many times. This chain links TRBV5-1 with TRBJ2-2, with D perhaps TRBD1 or TRBD2 (5 bases each). V was trimmed by 1 base and J by 1 base, leaving 14 bases between them. This CDR3 is 17 amino acids long. Germline V gene lookup returns CDR1 SGHRS and CDR2 YFSETQ. The CDR3 DNA follows: TGCGCCAGCAGCTTGTTCGGTAGGGGAGAGAACACCGGGGAGCTGTTTTTT. Translation gives CASSLFGRGENTGELFF.

This chain joins TRBV6-4 and TRBJ1-1; D is undetermined. Trimming took off 4 bases at V and 1 base at J, with 10 bases between the two ends. There are 14 residues in the CDR3. The germline CDR1 and CDR2 sequences are MRHNA and SNTAGT. Here the CDR3 DNA reads TGTGCCAGCAGTGTACGACCGAAGAACACTGAAGCTTTCTTT. Protein product: CASSVRPKNTEAFF.

This clonotype was observed once. One end of the junction does not line up with germline, which may come from a read error. DNA for the CDR3: TGTGCCAGCAGCTTCTCAGGACCCGGGGAGCTGTATTTT. Translated, it gives CASSFSGPGELYF. The gene calls are TRBV7-6 and TRBJ2-2; TRBD2 is a possible D gene (5 bases). From germline, CDR1 is SGHVS and CDR2 FNYEAQ. This CDR3 is built from 13 residues.

The chain employs TRBV7-9 and TRBJ1-1, with D possibly being TRBD1 (6 bases). The CDR3 runs 13 residues. Deletions cut 5 bases from V and 11 bases from J, with 18 bases between. The germline CDR1 and CDR2 sequences are SEHNR and FQNEAQ (reference sequence). CDR3 residues: CASSPPDRMSAFF. DNA of the CDR3: TGTGCCAGCAGCCCTCCCGACAGGATGTCCGCTTTCTTT.

This clonotype occurred many times. The chain has TRBV20-1 and TRBJ2-7; 7 bases map to TRBD2. In germline, CDR1 is DFQATT, CDR2 SNEGSKA (reference sequence). The CDR3 contains 14 residues. V gave up 2 bases and J gave up 4 bases; unmatched junction bases: 8. Here the CDR3 DNA reads TGCAGTGCTAGATCCAGCGGGGCTCTTTACGAGCAGTACTTC. Translation gives CSARSSGALYEQYF.

At least ten counts were recorded for this clonotype. The chain recombines TRBV5-6 with TRBJ2-7; TRBD1 is a possible D gene (6 bases). Deletions cut 7 bases from V and 4 bases from J, with 21 bases between. The V gene's germline CDR1 is SGHDT and CDR2 YYEEEE. CDR3 length: 15 residues. The CDR3 region has the DNA TGTGCCAGCTCACTACAGGGAAGATTAGAGTACGAGCAGTACTTC. Translated, it gives CASSLQGRLEYEQYF.

The chain is built from TRBV7-8 and TRBJ2-5; 13 bases agree with TRBD2. Germline V CDR1 and CDR2: SGHVS, FQNEAQ. The CDR3 sequence is 16 residues long. V dropped 3 bases and J dropped 2; count of bases not matched to a gene: 3. DNA for the CDR3: TGTGCCAGCAGCTTCGGGACTAGCGGGATTCAAGAGACCCAGTACTTC. Its translation is CASSFGTSGIQETQYF. Together with reference TRBV7-8 and TRBJ2-5, the CDR3 gives the full variable domain: GAGVSQSPRYKVAKRGQDVALRCDPISGHVSLFWYQQALGQGPEFLTYFQNEAQLDKSGLPSDRFFAERPEGSVSTLKIQRTQQEDSAVYLCASSFGTSGIQETQYFGPGTRLLVL.

The chain recombines TRBV5-5 with TRBJ1-4, with a tentative D call TRBD1 (5 bases). Deletions cut 2 bases from V and 7 bases from J, with 12 bases between. The CDR3 is made up of 14 amino acids. Germline values: CDR1 SGHKS, CDR2 YYEKEE (reference sequence). The CDR3 is CASSFGEGLEKLFF. Here the CDR3 DNA reads TGTGCCAGCAGCTTTGGTGAGGGGCTTGAAAAACTGTTTTTT.

The CDR3 protein is CASRLTANYGYTF. CDR3 DNA sequence: TGTGCCAGCAGACTTACTGCTAACTATGGCTACACCTTC. The V call is TRBV12-3 or TRBV12-4, the J call TRBJ1-2; no firm D call. Trimming pared 6 bases from V and 0 bases from J, leaving 8 bases between. The CDR3 spans 13 residues.